This TCR beta chain derives from a study of beta chain features in type 1 diabetes. Study-wide results and caveats: Relative to healthy donors, patients appeared to have naive, central memory and Treg TCRB repertoires that were more similar. All four CD4+ subsets of Type 1 diabetes patients contained TCRB CDR3s that were moderately but significantly shorter.

Of the isolated RNA, all was reverse transcribed, and so the sequenced material was expressed TCRB transcripts. The method was immunoSEQ multiplex PCR; TCRdb's version includes in-frame clones alone and lacks a portion of them. The repertoire holds around 310,000 clones, with 13% as singletons. This clone was found once. Its specificity is not known. Germline V gene data show CDR1 as SGHDT and CDR2 as YYEEEE. With 2 bases clipped from V and 6 bases from J, the junction kept 10 bases outside the gene matches. CDR3 length equals 15 residues. The rearrangement links TRBV5-6 to TRBJ1-2, with 7 bases lining up with TRBD1. The sequencing input was naive CD4+ T cells from blood. The sequence was obtained from a woman aged 18-29 years with type 1 diabetes. CDR3 coding DNA: TGTGCCAGCAGCTTCTTAGCAGGGGGTTCGGATGGCTACACCTTC. Protein product: CASSFLAGGSDGYTF.